This T cell receptor (beta chain) was retrieved from a study of tumor and adjacent non-tumor tissue in lung cancer. Whole-study results and caveats: Tumor tissue had significantly higher TCR diversity than normal lung. Patients with more diverse tumor TCRs had worse survival. Tumor repertoires had a smaller top 100 clone share than normal lung.

Details on this clonotype: Antigen: not known. Likely a read error: the CDR3 ends without its conserved phenylalanine or tryptophan. The DNA is omitted, as the CDR3 cannot be located on it reliably, and the CDR3 follows TCRdb's listing.

A modified ARM-PCR protocol with three rounds of nested PCR amplified TCRbeta. Each CDR3 protein gets one entry after TCRdb re-called the multiplex PCR reads with MiXCR. The repertoire consists of 95,000 to 150,000 distinct CDR3 sequences, with 66% occurring once and the leading ten covering around 13%. The template was RNA from unsorted bulk tissue. The CDR3 contains 14 residues when both ends are counted. Per the germline V gene, CDR1 is MNHEY and CDR2 is SVGAGI. Sequencing was done on a sample of lung tumor tissue. This sequence was found in a man aged 30-40 years with non-small cell lung cancer. The rearrangement joins TRBV6-5 to TRBJ2-1; the table's D call TRBD2 went unverified against the DNA. The CDR3 sequence is CASRRSGRGNEQSI.